The clone carrying this TCR beta chain came up a few times. TCRdb redid the calling of the RACE reads with MiXCR, one entry per CDR3 protein. The top ten clones hold about 2.4% of a sample with 95,000 to 150,000 distinct CDR3 sequences, around 11% of them seen once. CDR3 length: 13 amino acids. Deletions cut 3 bases from V and 11 bases from J, with 16 bases between. The time point here: patch test 3, about 24 weeks after DPC sensitization. Treatment specified: therapeutic diphenylcyclopropenone sensitization with weekly scalp DPC. This entry belongs to a study of human T cells and chemical hapten exposure.

The chain carries TRBV12-3 or TRBV12-4 and TRBJ1-1; D unresolved. The TCR was taken from a woman aged 45-65 years with alopecia areata. Some clones in this sample may be carry-over from other donors' samples. The sample consisted of whole blood, taken in connection with sensitization to the hapten diphenylcyclopropenone (DPC). The CDR3 sequence: CASSLESVLGAFF. CDR3 in DNA: TGTGCCAGCAGTTTGGAAAGCGTCCTAGGGGCTTTCTTT.